A selection of T cell receptor beta chains follows, all from one sample in a study of CD4 T cells in relation to SARS-CoV-2 and coronaviruses. These receptors' targets are unknown. Libraries were prepared by immunoSEQ multiplex PCR; TCRdb keeps only in-frame clonotypes and omits some of them. The sample yields 26,000 or so clones, about 70% seen once. Sequenced material: CD4+ T cells from PBMCs, cultured in vitro. The receptors shown here come from a human donor in good health. CDR3s include the opening cysteine and the closing phenylalanine or tryptophan. The order of the fields is J gene, V gene, D gene, clone size, CDR3 protein, CDR3 DNA. The D gene is left open where the match is weak. Rows may omit the clone size; those that give it use once, few, many or a size class.

J: TRBJ1-6
V: TRBV25-1
D: .
size: .
CDR3: CASSESTGRTSPLHF
DNA: TGTGCCAGCAGTGAATCTACAGGGAGGACTTCACCCCTCCACTTT

J: TRBJ2-7
V: TRBV21-1
D: .
size: .
CDR3: CASSRRREMSRQSTHEQYF
DNA: TGTGCCAGCAGCCGCCGCCGAGAAATGAGCCGACAGTCGACTCACGAGCAGTACTTC

J: TRBJ2-1
V: TRBV7-8
D: .
size: .
CDR3: CASSSRPGTPNEQFF
DNA: TGTGCCAGCAGCTCACGTCCCGGGACTCCCAATGAGCAGTTCTTC

J: TRBJ1-1
V: TRBV19
D: .
size: .
CDR3: CASSIRQNTEAFF
DNA: TGTGCCAGTAGTATACGGCAGAACACTGAAGCTTTCTTT

J: TRBJ1-1
V: TRBV19
D: .
size: .
CDR3: CASSSQTNTEAFF
DNA: TGTGCCAGTAGTAGTCAGACGAACACTGAAGCTTTCTTT

J: TRBJ1-4
V: TRBV6-5
D: TRBD1
size: .
CDR3: CASRADRQGREKLFF
DNA: TGTGCCAGCAGAGCTGATAGACAGGGCAGGGAAAAACTGTTTTTT

J: TRBJ2-7
V: TRBV7-2
D: TRBD1
size: few
CDR3: CASTPRTGYEQYF
DNA: TGTGCCAGCACCCCCAGGACAGGGTACGAGCAGTACTTC

J: TRBJ2-5
V: TRBV10-3
D: .
size: .
CDR3: CAISWDRSETQYF
DNA: TGTGCCATCAGTTGGGATAGATCGGAGACCCAGTACTTC

J: TRBJ2-7
V: TRBV5-8
D: .
size: .
CDR3: CASSQGHSSHYEQYF
DNA: TGTGCCAGCAGTCAAGGACACTCGAGCCACTACGAGCAGTACTTC

J: TRBJ2-5
V: TRBV5-4
D: TRBD2
size: .
CDR3: CASSLELAGAGETQYF
DNA: TGTGCCAGCAGCTTGGAACTAGCGGGGGCGGGGGAGACCCAGTACTTC

J: TRBJ2-2
V: TRBV7-3
D: .
size: once
CDR3: CASSVANTGELFF
DNA: TGTGCCAGCAGTGTCGCGAACACCGGGGAGCTGTTTTTT

J: TRBJ2-7
V: TRBV6-2/TRBV6-3
D: .
size: .
CDR3: CASSSTLVGYYF
DNA: TGTGCCAGCAGTTCCACACTAGTTGGTTATTACTTC

J: TRBJ1-5
V: TRBV5-5
D: TRBD1
size: .
CDR3: CASSAAPAGGRSQPQHF
DNA: TGTGCCAGCAGCGCCGCCCCCGCAGGGGGCCGAAGTCAGCCCCAGCATTTT

J: TRBJ2-1
V: TRBV3-1/TRBV3-2
D: TRBD2
size: few
CDR3: CASSQVLAAPRSSYNEQFF
DNA: TGTGCCAGCAGCCAAGTGCTAGCGGCCCCTCGTAGCTCCTACAATGAGCAGTTCTTC

J: TRBJ2-1
V: TRBV7-7
D: .
size: .
CDR3: CASSPKGVTSPYNEQFF
DNA: TGTGCTAGCAGCCCCAAAGGTGTAACTAGTCCCTACAATGAGCAGTTCTTC

J: TRBJ2-7
V: TRBV18
D: TRBD2
size: .
CDR3: CASSPPGLSYYEQYF
DNA: TGTGCCAGCTCACCCCCGGGACTAAGCTACTACGAGCAGTACTTC

J: TRBJ1-4
V: TRBV12-5
D: .
size: .
CDR3: CASASYLGGGGEKLFF
DNA: TGTGCTAGTGCCTCTTACCTCGGAGGGGGGGGTGAAAAACTGTTTTTT

J: TRBJ2-2
V: TRBV7-9
D: .
size: .
CDR3: CASGRAGPNTGELFF
DNA: TGTGCCAGCGGCAGGGCAGGACCGAACACCGGGGAGCTGTTTTTT

J: TRBJ2-5
V: TRBV6-2/TRBV6-3
D: .
size: .
CDR3: CASSRQETQYF
DNA: TGTGCCAGCAGCCGACAAGAGACCCAGTACTTC

J: TRBJ1-5
V: TRBV28
D: .
size: .
CDR3: CASSIRDFYSNQPQHF
DNA: TGTGCCAGCAGTATACGGGACTTCTATAGCAATCAGCCCCAGCATTTT

J: TRBJ2-7
V: TRBV11-3
D: .
size: .
CDR3: CASSPGREPYEQYF
DNA: TGTGCCAGCAGCCCCGGCAGGGAACCCTACGAGCAGTACTTC

J: TRBJ1-4
V: TRBV28
D: .
size: .
CDR3: CASLPGGGLFEKLFF
DNA: TGTGCCAGCCTCCCAGGCGGGGGGCTCTTTGAAAAACTGTTTTTT

J: TRBJ2-1
V: TRBV2
D: TRBD1
size: .
CDR3: CASSPDRIDNEQFF
DNA: TGTGCCAGCAGCCCGGACAGGATTGACAATGAGCAGTTCTTC

J: TRBJ1-5
V: TRBV19
D: .
size: .
CDR3: CASSPSHRQPQHF
DNA: TGTGCCAGTAGTCCTTCCCATCGTCAGCCCCAGCATTTT

J: TRBJ2-1
V: TRBV2
D: .
size: .
CDR3: CASRVGVAGGNEQFF
DNA: TGTGCCAGCCGGGTAGGAGTAGCCGGGGGCAATGAGCAGTTCTTC

J: TRBJ1-5
V: TRBV28
D: .
size: few
CDR3: CASGSSGVLNQPQHF
DNA: TGTGCCAGCGGGTCCTCCGGGGTCCTCAATCAGCCCCAGCATTTT

J: TRBJ2-7
V: TRBV7-2
D: .
size: .
CDR3: CASSLVPEGYEQYF
DNA: TGTGCCAGCAGCTTAGTTCCAGAAGGCTACGAGCAGTACTTC

J: TRBJ1-5
V: TRBV3-1/TRBV3-2
D: .
size: once
CDR3: CASSQDPDQPQHF
DNA: TGTGCCAGCAGCCAAGATCCAGATCAGCCCCAGCATTTT

J: TRBJ2-7
V: TRBV5-1
D: .
size: .
CDR3: CASSQLPSGAGVQYF
DNA: TGCGCCAGCAGCCAGTTACCCAGCGGAGCCGGAGTGCAGTACTTC

J: TRBJ1-1
V: TRBV28
D: .
size: .
CDR3: CAGGGGTEAFF
DNA: TGTGCCGGGGGGGGTGGCACTGAAGCTTTCTTT

J: TRBJ1-5
V: TRBV29-1
D: .
size: .
CDR3: CSVESGGPNQPQHF
DNA: TGCAGCGTTGAATCGGGAGGCCCCAATCAGCCCCAGCATTTT

J: TRBJ2-2
V: TRBV12-3/TRBV12-4
D: .
size: .
CDR3: CASSLGTGELFF
DNA: TGTGCCAGCAGTTTAGGGACCGGGGAGCTGTTTTTT

J: TRBJ2-7
V: TRBV9
D: .
size: .
CDR3: CASSPTARFGGYEQYF
DNA: TGTGCCAGCAGCCCGACGGCCCGCTTTGGTGGGTACGAGCAGTACTTC

J: TRBJ1-6
V: TRBV6-5
D: .
size: .
CDR3: CASSNPGQGESPLHF
DNA: TGTGCCAGCAGTAACCCGGGACAAGGGGAATCACCCCTCCACTTT

J: TRBJ2-5
V: TRBV11-2
D: TRBD2
size: .
CDR3: CASSFAGGLETQYF
DNA: TGTGCCAGCAGCTTTGCGGGGGGGCTAGAGACCCAGTACTTC

J: TRBJ2-1
V: TRBV19
D: .
size: few
CDR3: CASSMGGQDRNEQFF
DNA: TGTGCCAGTAGTATGGGAGGACAGGATCGGAATGAGCAGTTCTTC

J: TRBJ2-1
V: TRBV4-3
D: .
size: .
CDR3: CASSHPGMGPGVEQFF
DNA: TGCGCCAGCAGCCACCCCGGGATGGGGCCGGGGGTTGAGCAGTTCTTC

J: TRBJ1-2
V: TRBV19
D: .
size: .
CDR3: CASSRGTTNYGYTF
DNA: TGTGCCAGTAGTAGGGGGACTACTAACTATGGCTACACCTTC

J: TRBJ1-1
V: TRBV5-1
D: .
size: .
CDR3: CASSLGGTTDTEAFF
DNA: TGCGCCAGCAGCTTGGGGGGGACGACGGACACTGAAGCTTTCTTT

J: TRBJ2-1
V: TRBV7-6
D: .
size: once
CDR3: CASSSIDLSSYNEQFF
DNA: TGTGCCAGCAGCTCGATAGACTTGAGCTCCTACAATGAGCAGTTCTTC

J: TRBJ1-3
V: TRBV2
D: .
size: .
CDR3: CASSVDKTGNTIYF
DNA: TGTGCCAGCAGTGTCGACAAGACTGGAAACACCATATATTTT

J: TRBJ1-1
V: TRBV19
D: .
size: few
CDR3: CASSEGLRGNTEAFF
DNA: TGTGCCAGTAGTGAGGGTCTCAGAGGGAACACTGAAGCTTTCTTT

J: TRBJ2-5
V: TRBV30
D: .
size: .
CDR3: CAWSEQETQYF
DNA: TGTGCCTGGAGTGAACAAGAGACCCAGTACTTC

J: TRBJ1-3
V: TRBV7-2
D: .
size: .
CDR3: CASSLAGGNTIYF
DNA: TGTGCCAGCAGCTTAGCGGGTGGAAACACCATATATTTT

J: TRBJ1-6
V: TRBV29-1
D: .
size: .
CDR3: CSVATMGNSPLHF
DNA: TGCAGCGTTGCGACGATGGGTAATTCACCCCTCCACTTT

J: TRBJ1-2
V: TRBV6-1
D: .
size: once
CDR3: CASSETGLNHGYTF
DNA: TGTGCCAGCAGTGAAACCGGGCTCAACCATGGCTACACCTTC

J: TRBJ2-1
V: TRBV7-2
D: .
size: .
CDR3: CASSFIAEQFF
DNA: TGTGCCAGCAGCTTTATTGCTGAGCAGTTCTTC

J: TRBJ2-7
V: TRBV5-4
D: TRBD2
size: few
CDR3: CASSKTSGSYEQYF
DNA: TGTGCCAGCAGCAAGACTAGCGGTTCCTACGAGCAGTACTTC

J: TRBJ2-7
V: TRBV10-3
D: .
size: .
CDR3: CAISATGTRAHYEQYF
DNA: TGTGCCATCAGTGCCACCGGGACCAGAGCCCACTACGAGCAGTACTTC

J: TRBJ2-1
V: TRBV6-2/TRBV6-3
D: .
size: .
CDR3: CASSDRGGKDEQFF
DNA: TGTGCCAGCAGTGATAGGGGGGGTAAGGATGAGCAGTTCTTC